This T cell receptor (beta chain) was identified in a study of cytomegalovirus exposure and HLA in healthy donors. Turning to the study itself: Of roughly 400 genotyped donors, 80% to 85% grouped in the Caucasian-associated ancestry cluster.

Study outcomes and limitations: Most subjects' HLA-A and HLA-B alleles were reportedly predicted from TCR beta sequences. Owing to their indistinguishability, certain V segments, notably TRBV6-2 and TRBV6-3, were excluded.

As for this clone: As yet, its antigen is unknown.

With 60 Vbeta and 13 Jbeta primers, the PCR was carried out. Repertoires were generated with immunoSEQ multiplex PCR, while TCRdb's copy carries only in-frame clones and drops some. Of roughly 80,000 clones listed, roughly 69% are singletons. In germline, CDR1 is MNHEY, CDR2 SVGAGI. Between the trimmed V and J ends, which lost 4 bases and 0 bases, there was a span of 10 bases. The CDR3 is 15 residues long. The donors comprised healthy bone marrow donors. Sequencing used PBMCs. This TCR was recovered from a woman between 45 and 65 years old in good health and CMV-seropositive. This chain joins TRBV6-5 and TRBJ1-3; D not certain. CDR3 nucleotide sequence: TGTGCCAGCAGTTTGGGCCTCTTCTCTGGAAACACCATATATTTT. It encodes CASSLGLFSGNTIYF.